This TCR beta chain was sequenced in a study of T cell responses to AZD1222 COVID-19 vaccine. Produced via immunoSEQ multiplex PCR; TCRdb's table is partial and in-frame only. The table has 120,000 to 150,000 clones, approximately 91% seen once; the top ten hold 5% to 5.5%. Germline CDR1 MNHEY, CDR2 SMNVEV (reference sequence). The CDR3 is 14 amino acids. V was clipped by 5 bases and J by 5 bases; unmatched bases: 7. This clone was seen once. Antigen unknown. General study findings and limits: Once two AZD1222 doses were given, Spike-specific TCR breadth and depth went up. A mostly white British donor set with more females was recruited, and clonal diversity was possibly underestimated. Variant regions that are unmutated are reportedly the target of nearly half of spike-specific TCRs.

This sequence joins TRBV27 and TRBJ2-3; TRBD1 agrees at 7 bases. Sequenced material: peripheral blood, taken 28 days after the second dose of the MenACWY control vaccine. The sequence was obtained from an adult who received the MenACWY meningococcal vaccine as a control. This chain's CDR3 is CASSRGGRGDTQYF. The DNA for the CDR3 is TGTGCCAGCAGTCGAGGGGGCAGGGGAGATACGCAGTATTTT.